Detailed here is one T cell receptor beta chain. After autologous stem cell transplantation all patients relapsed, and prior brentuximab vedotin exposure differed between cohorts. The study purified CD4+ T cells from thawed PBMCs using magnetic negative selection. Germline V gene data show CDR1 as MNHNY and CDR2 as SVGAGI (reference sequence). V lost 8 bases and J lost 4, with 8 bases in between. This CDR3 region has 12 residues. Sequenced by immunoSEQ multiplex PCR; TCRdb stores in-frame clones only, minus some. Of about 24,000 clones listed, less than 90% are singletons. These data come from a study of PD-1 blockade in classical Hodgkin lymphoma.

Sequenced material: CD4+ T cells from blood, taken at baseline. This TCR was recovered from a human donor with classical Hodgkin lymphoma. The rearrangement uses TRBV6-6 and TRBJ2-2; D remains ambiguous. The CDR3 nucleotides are TGTGCCAGCCGTCCAACCACCGGGGAGCTGTTTTTT. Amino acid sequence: CASRPTTGELFF.